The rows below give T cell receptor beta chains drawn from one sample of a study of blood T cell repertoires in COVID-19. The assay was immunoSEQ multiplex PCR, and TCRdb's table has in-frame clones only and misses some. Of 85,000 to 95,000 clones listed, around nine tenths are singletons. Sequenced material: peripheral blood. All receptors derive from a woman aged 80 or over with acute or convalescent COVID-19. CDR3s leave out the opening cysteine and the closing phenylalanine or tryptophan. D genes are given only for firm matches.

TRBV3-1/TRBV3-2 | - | AARGSHNEQF
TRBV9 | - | ASSAQGGGKGTGELF
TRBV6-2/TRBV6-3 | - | ASSQQGVYGYT
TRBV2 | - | ASSRQSTYNEQF
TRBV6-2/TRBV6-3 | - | ASSYSIGAEAF
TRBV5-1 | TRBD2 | ASSTGLATNEQF
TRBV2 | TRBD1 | ATARSPDRGQSPLH
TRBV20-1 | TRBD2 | SASPPSGFYNEQF
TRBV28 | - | ASTLVRGQPQH
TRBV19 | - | ASSYGQGNTEAF
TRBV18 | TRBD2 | ASSSSGRRDTQY
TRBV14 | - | ASSQEPTVAGTDTQY
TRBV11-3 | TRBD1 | ASSVTRDRGYGYT
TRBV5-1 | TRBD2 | ASSPTSGTYNEQF
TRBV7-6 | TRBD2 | ASSAGLAGTDTQY
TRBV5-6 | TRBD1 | ASSAGQDQPQH
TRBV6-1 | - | ASSEARGSLNTEAF
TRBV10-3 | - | AISLGREPPEAF
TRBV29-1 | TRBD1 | SVEQGVGQPQH
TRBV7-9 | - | ASSLKGEQY
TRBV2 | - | ASSRASGTDTQY
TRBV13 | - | ASSLGQAYYEQY
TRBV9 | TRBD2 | ASSTRSSGLAGVYEQF
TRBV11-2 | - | ASSLGPVGQSYEQY
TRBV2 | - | ASSYDNSNQPQH
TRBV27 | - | ASSLRPRYEQY